This T cell receptor (beta chain) emerged from a study of yellow fever vaccine responses in identical twins. Findings and limits, study-wide: Among the twins, the vaccine T cell response reportedly seemed partly convergent and partly personalized.

The length of the CDR3 is 13 residues. Germline loops: CDR1 SEHNR, CDR2 FQNEAQ (reference sequence). V was clipped by 6 bases and J by 8 bases, with 13 bases between them. TCRdb processed the RT-PCR reads anew with MiXCR; each CDR3 protein has one entry. The sample carries approximately 630 distinct CDR3 sequences, about 75% recorded once. Of note for this clonotype: Its antigen is unidentified.

The receptor comes from a female donor who received the yellow fever vaccine. The rearrangement links TRBV7-9 to TRBJ2-2, with D uncertain. This material consisted of T cells from blood (PBMCs), unsorted or a sorted subset (not recorded which), taken before or after yellow fever vaccination (not recorded which). This CDR3 reads CASRSDVEGELFF. CDR3 coding DNA: TGTGCCAGCAGGAGCGATGTCGAGGGGGAGCTGTTTTTT. The entire variable domain, with the rest obtained from reference TRBV7-9 and TRBJ2-2, is as follows: DTGVSQNPRHKITKRGQNVTFRCDPISEHNRLYWYRQTLGQGPEFLTYFQNEAQLEKSRLLSDRFSAERPKGSFSTLEIQRTEQGDSAMYLCASRSDVEGELFFGEGSRLTVL.